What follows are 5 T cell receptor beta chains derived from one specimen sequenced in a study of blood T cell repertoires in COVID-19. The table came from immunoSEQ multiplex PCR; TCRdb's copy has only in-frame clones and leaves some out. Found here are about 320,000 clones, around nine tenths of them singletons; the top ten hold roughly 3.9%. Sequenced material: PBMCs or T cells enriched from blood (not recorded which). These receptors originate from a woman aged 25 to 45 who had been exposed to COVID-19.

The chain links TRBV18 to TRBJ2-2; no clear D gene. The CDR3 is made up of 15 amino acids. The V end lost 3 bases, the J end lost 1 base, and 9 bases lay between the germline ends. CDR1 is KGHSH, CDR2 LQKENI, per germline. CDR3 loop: CASSPGRLNTGELFF. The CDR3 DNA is TGTGCCAGCTCACCGGGCCGGTTGAACACCGGGGAGCTGTTTTTT. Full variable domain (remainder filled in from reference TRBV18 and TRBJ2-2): NAGVMQNPRHLVRRRGQEARLRCSPMKGHSHVYWYRQLPEEGLKFMVYLQKENIIDESGMPKERFSAEFPKEGPSILRIQQVVRGDSAAYFCASSPGRLNTGELFFGEGSRLTVL.

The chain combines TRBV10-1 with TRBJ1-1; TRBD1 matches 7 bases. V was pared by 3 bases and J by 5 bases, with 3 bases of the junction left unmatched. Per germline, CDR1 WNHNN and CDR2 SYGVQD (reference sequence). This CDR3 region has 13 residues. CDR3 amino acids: CASSDGTATEAFF. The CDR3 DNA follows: TGCGCCAGCAGTGACGGGACAGCGACTGAAGCTTTCTTT.

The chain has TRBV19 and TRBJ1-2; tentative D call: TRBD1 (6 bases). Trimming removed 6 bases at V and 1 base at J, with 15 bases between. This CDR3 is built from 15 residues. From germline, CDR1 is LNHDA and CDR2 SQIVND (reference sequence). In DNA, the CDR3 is TGTGCCAGTAGGAATATCGGACAGATTAACTATGGCTACACCTTC. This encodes CASRNIGQINYGYTF. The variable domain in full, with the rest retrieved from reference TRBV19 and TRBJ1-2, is DGGITQSPKYLFRKEGQNVTLSCEQNLNHDAMYWYRQDPGQGLRLIYYSQIVNDFQKGDIAEGYSVSREKKESFPLTVTSAQKNPTAFYLCASRNIGQINYGYTFGSGTRLTVV.

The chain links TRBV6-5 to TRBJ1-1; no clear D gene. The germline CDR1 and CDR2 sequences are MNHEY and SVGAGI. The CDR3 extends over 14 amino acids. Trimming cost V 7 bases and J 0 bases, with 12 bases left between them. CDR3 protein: CASTHTQLNTEAFF. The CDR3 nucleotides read TGTGCCAGCACCCACACCCAACTGAACACTGAAGCTTTCTTT.

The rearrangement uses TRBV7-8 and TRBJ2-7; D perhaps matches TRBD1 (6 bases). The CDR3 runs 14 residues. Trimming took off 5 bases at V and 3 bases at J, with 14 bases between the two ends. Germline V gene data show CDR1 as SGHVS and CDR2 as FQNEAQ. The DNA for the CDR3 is TGTGCCAGCAGCGCAACGCCGGACAGCTACGAGCAGTACTTC. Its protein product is CASSATPDSYEQYF.